The sequence of this T cell receptor beta chain was determined in a study of cytomegalovirus exposure and HLA in healthy donors. The PCR employed 60 Vbeta primers together with 13 Jbeta primers. Measured with immunoSEQ multiplex PCR; TCRdb has only the in-frame clones, and not every one. The sample contains about 120,000 clones, 65% to 90% of which appear only once. V was pared by 3 bases and J by 7 bases, with 4 bases of the junction left unmatched. The CDR3 spans 13 residues. Germline V gives CDR1 LGHNA, CDR2 YNFKEQ. The sequencing sample was made of PBMCs. The receptor comes from a woman in her thirties or forties in good health and CMV-seronegative. The genes are TRBV4-2 and TRBJ2-7, with 9 bases matching TRBD2. CDR3 amino acids: CASSHGTSREQYF. For the CDR3, the DNA is TGTGCCAGCAGCCACGGGACTAGCCGTGAGCAGTACTTC.